The 28 T cell receptor beta chains reported below all come from one sample, sequenced in a study of T cells in localized non-small cell lung cancer. The repertoire was sequenced with immunoSEQ multiplex PCR; TCRdb's copy has only in-frame clones and lacks some. In the table there are tens of thousands of clones, approximately 80% of which are singletons. The sequencing here drew on peripheral blood, taken before any cancer treatment. The source of these receptors is a male donor at least 60 years old with stage III squamous cell lung carcinoma.

This clone has a single count. V gene TRBV6-1 combines with J gene TRBJ2-7; D perhaps matches TRBD1 (5 bases). The CDR3 is 15 amino acids. Germline CDR1 and CDR2: MNHNS and SASEGT. V lost 4 bases and J 1 base, leaving 14 bases between the germline ends. CDR3 sequence (DNA): TGTGCCAGCAGTGGGGGCCCCAGTAGTTCCTACGAGCAGTACTTC. Encoded protein: CASSGGPSSSYEQYF.

The rearrangement uses TRBV10-3 and TRBJ1-1, with 8 bases lining up with TRBD1. The CDR3 loop spans 17 amino acids. Germline CDR1 ENHRY, CDR2 SYGVKD. Trimming took 2 bases from V and 3 from J; bases not matched to a gene: 11. The CDR3 DNA is TGTGCCATCAGTGAGCAAGGACAGGGCCTGGGGGACACTGAAGCTTTCTTT. Residues: CAISEQGQGLGDTEAFF.

By sample share, this clone is medium-sized. Other nucleotide sequences in the sample specify the same CDR3. This sequence joins TRBV11-2 and TRBJ1-2; TRBD1 is a possible D gene (6 bases). Germline assignment: CDR1 SGHAT and CDR2 FQNNGV. Trimming cost V 5 bases and J 4 bases, with 17 bases left between them. The CDR3 loop spans 15 amino acids. The CDR3 DNA follows: TGTGCCAGCAGCCCCTCTGGGGGGCGTAGCTATGGCTACACCTTC. Amino acids: CASSPSGGRSYGYTF.

The chain links TRBV9 to TRBJ1-1; D remains unclear. The germline V gene encodes CDR1 SGDLS and CDR2 YYNGEE. Trimming removed 4 bases at V and 2 bases at J, with 9 bases between. This CDR3 spans 13 amino acids. CDR3 sequence: CASSLRPNTEAFF. CDR3 bases: TGTGCCAGCAGCTTGAGACCTAACACTGAAGCTTTCTTT.

J is TRBJ2-7 and V is TRBV9; TRBD1 agrees at 10 bases. Germline V gene sequence: CDR1 SGDLS, CDR2 YYNGEE. The CDR3 is made up of 14 amino acids. V lost 4 bases, J lost 5 bases, and 6 bases stayed unmatched. CDR3 DNA sequence: TGTGCCAGCAGCCCGGGACAGGGGTTCCACGAGCAGTACTTC. Its translation is CASSPGQGFHEQYF. The variable domain in full, completed from reference TRBV9 and TRBJ2-7, reads DSGVTQTPKHLITATGQRVTLRCSPRSGDLSVYWYQQSLDQGLQFLIQYYNGEERAKGNILERFSAQQFPDLHSELNLSSLELGDSALYFCASSPGQGFHEQYFGPGTRLTVT.

Only one count was recorded for this clone. V is TRBV12-5 and J is TRBJ1-1; D is uncertain. Between the trimmed V and J ends, which lost 7 bases and 5 bases, there was a span of 11 bases. The CDR3 contains 12 residues. Germline V lookup: CDR1 LGHNT, CDR2 FRNRAP. CDR3: CASDESATEAFF. The CDR3 coding sequence is TGTGCTAGTGACGAAAGCGCGACTGAAGCTTTCTTT. The full variable domain, completed using reference TRBV12-5 and TRBJ1-1, is DARVTQTPRHKVTEMGQEVTMRCQPILGHNTVFWYRQTMMQGLELLAYFRNRAPLDDSGMPKDRFSAEMPDATLATLKIQPSEPRDSAVYFCASDESATEAFFGQGTRLTVV.

This rearrangement joins TRBV9 to TRBJ1-3; 9 bases agree with TRBD1. CDR1 and CDR2 from the germline V gene are SGDLS and YYNGEE. The CDR3 length is 14 residues. With V trimmed by 0 bases and J by 9 bases, 4 bases remained unmatched. The CDR3 nucleotides are TGTGCCAGCAGCGTAGCAGACAGGGGGGCCACCATATATTTT. Amino acid sequence: CASSVADRGATIYF.

The V gene is TRBV5-1, the J gene TRBJ2-5; D uncertain. V was clipped by 0 bases and J by 3 bases, with 0 bases between them. The germline CDR1 and CDR2 sequences are SGHRS and YFSETQ. The CDR3 is made up of 11 amino acids. CDR3 in amino acids: CASSLEETQYF. The CDR3 nucleotides read TGCGCCAGCAGCTTGGAAGAGACCCAGTACTTC.

The V and J genes are TRBV30 and TRBJ1-5; the match to TRBD1 covers 9 bases. Germline V gene lookup returns CDR1 GTSNPN and CDR2 SVGIG (reference sequence). This CDR3 is 13 amino acids long. V dropped 4 bases and J dropped 5; count of bases not matched to a gene: 3. CDR3 in DNA: TGTGCCTGGACGACAGGGGGGGATCAGCCCCAGCATTTT. It codes for CAWTTGGDQPQHF.

This chain links TRBV10-1 with TRBJ1-1; D is perhaps TRBD1 (5 bases). The length of the CDR3 is 13 residues. The V and J ends lost 0 bases and 11 bases respectively, with 13 bases between them. CDR1 is WNHNN, CDR2 SYGVQD, per germline (reference sequence). CDR3 amino acids: CASSESGRAKAFF. Here the CDR3 DNA reads TGCGCCAGCAGTGAGTCGGGCAGGGCCAAGGCTTTCTTT.

The rearrangement joins TRBV4-2 to TRBJ1-2; D perhaps matches TRBD1 (5 bases). Germline V CDR1 and CDR2: LGHNA, YNFKEQ. The CDR3 runs 14 residues. The ends were cut back, 1 base at V and 5 bases at J, with 11 bases in the middle. The CDR3 protein is CASSQVGAGYGYTF. CDR3 coding DNA: TGTGCCAGCAGCCAAGTAGGGGCAGGGTATGGCTACACCTTC.

The V gene is TRBV4-2, the J gene TRBJ2-7; a weak D match, TRBD2 (5 bases). Trimming left V 4 bases short and J 5 bases short, with 12 bases between. The CDR3 consists of 13 residues. The germline V gene has CDR1 LGHNA and CDR2 YNFKEQ. The chain's CDR3 is CASSRRRRDEQYF. In DNA, the CDR3 is TGTGCCAGCAGCCGGAGACGGCGGGACGAGCAGTACTTC.

This clone has a handful of counts. This chain joins TRBV6-1 and TRBJ1-1; D may be TRBD1 (6 bases). The CDR3 contains 14 residues. Trimming shortened V by 5 bases and J by 2 bases, and 12 bases separated the two germline ends. CDR1 and CDR2 from the germline V gene are MNHNS and SASEGT. The CDR3 sequence is CASSYSRGNTEAFF. The CDR3 region has the DNA TGTGCCAGCAGTTATTCCAGGGGAAACACTGAAGCTTTCTTT.

This clone was found once. The gene calls are TRBV6-1 and TRBJ2-1; D is undetermined. The CDR3 is made up of 12 amino acids. Germline assignment: CDR1 MNHNS and CDR2 SASEGT. Trimming took 2 bases from V and 4 from J, leaving 3 bases between them. CDR3 in DNA: TGTGCCAGCAGTGAACCGTACAATGAGCAGTTCTTC. This gives the protein CASSEPYNEQFF.

Only a few counts were recorded for this clone. V is TRBV6-5 and J is TRBJ1-1; the D gene is possibly TRBD1 (5 bases). This CDR3 region has 16 residues. CDR1 and CDR2 from the germline V gene are MNHEY and SVGAGI. With 2 bases removed from V and 5 bases from J, the gap between germline ends came to 18 bases. CDR3 sequence reads: CASSYPLGGGRTEAFF. DNA of the CDR3: TGTGCCAGCAGTTACCCCCTTGGGGGAGGCAGGACTGAAGCTTTCTTT.

This rearrangement joins TRBV27 to TRBJ1-2; a weak D match, TRBD1 (6 bases). The CDR3 loop spans 15 amino acids. CDR1 is MNHEY and CDR2 is SMNVEV in the germline V gene (reference sequence). V lost 0 bases to trimming and J lost 6 bases, with 14 bases between them. CDR3 sequence reads: CASSLSRGGADGYTF. The DNA of the CDR3 is TGTGCCAGCAGTTTATCGCGGGGGGGCGCGGATGGCTACACCTTC.

The CDR3 reads CASREAGSNQPQHF. The CDR3 region has the DNA TGTGCCAGCAGAGAGGCAGGAAGCAATCAGCCCCAGCATTTT. J is TRBJ1-5 and V is TRBV2; D unclear. Deletions cut 6 bases from V and 1 base from J, with 10 bases between. This CDR3 is built from 14 residues. The germline gives CDR1 SNHLY, CDR2 FYNNEI.

The chain joins TRBV7-9 to TRBJ1-2; perhaps TRBD1 as D (6 bases). CDR1 SEHNR and CDR2 FQNEAQ come from the germline V gene (reference sequence). V was trimmed by 5 bases and J by 3 bases, leaving 13 bases between them. This CDR3 spans 14 amino acids. The CDR3 coding sequence is TGTGCCAGCAGCCCGAGCACAGGGTACTATGGCTACACCTTC. Its translation is CASSPSTGYYGYTF. The full variable domain, with the rest looked up from reference TRBV7-9 and TRBJ1-2, is DTGVSQNPRHKITKRGQNVTFRCDPISEHNRLYWYRQTLGQGPEFLTYFQNEAQLEKSRLLSDRFSAERPKGSFSTLEIQRTEQGDSAMYLCASSPSTGYYGYTFGSGTRLTVV.

CDR3 sequence: CASSSRVNTEAFF. The CDR3 bases are TGTGCCAGCAGCTCCAGGGTTAACACTGAAGCTTTCTTT. The chain uses TRBV7-9 and TRBJ1-1; tentatively, D is TRBD1 (5 bases). This CDR3 contains 13 residues. The V end lost 4 bases, the J end lost 2 bases, and 8 bases lay between the germline ends. Germline CDR1 is SEHNR and CDR2 is FQNEAQ (reference sequence).

The genes are TRBV5-1 and TRBJ2-5, with 10 bases aligning to TRBD1. The V segment lost 4 bases and the J segment 1 base; nucleotides outside the gene matches: 4. This CDR3 is 15 amino acids long. Germline CDR1 SGHRS, CDR2 YFSETQ. As DNA, the CDR3 is TGCGCCAGCAGCGCCGGGACAGGGGCCCAAGAGACCCAGTACTTC. It encodes CASSAGTGAQETQYF.

CDR3 in DNA: TGTGCCAGCTCAAACGGTCCGGCGAAATCAGAGACCCAGTACTTC. Encoded protein: CASSNGPAKSETQYF. The genes are TRBV18 and TRBJ2-5, with D hard to call. CDR1 and CDR2 from the germline V gene are KGHSH and LQKENI. The CDR3 is 15 residues long. Trimming removed 5 bases from V and 4 bases from J, with 17 bases in between.

This chain connects TRBV5-1 to TRBJ2-5; 8 bases fit TRBD1. Germline V lookup: CDR1 SGHRS, CDR2 YFSETQ. CDR3 length: 15 amino acids. J was trimmed by 4 bases and V by 3 bases; bases with no gene match: 8. The CDR3 DNA reads as TGCGCCAGCAGCTCTGGACAGGGTGCTCGAGAGACCCAGTACTTC. Translated, it gives CASSSGQGARETQYF.

The chain recombines TRBV19 with TRBJ2-7; 10 bases align to TRBD2. With V trimmed by 5 bases and J by 5 bases, 3 bases remained unmatched. The CDR3 sequence is 13 residues long. CDR1 and CDR2 from the germline V gene are LNHDA and SQIVND (reference sequence). The CDR3 spells CASSSGLANEQYF. The DNA of the CDR3 is TGTGCCAGTAGTTCGGGACTAGCGAACGAGCAGTACTTC.

The CDR3 spells CSREDYNEQFF. CDR3 in DNA: TGCAGCCGCGAGGACTACAATGAGCAGTTCTTC. V usage is TRBV20-1 and J usage is TRBJ2-1; D remains unclear. CDR3 length: 11 residues. Germline loops: CDR1 DFQATT, CDR2 SNEGSKA (reference sequence).

CDR3 in amino acids: CASRTEDLGGWSFF. The CDR3, as DNA: TGTGCCAGCAGAACTGAGGATCTGGGGGGCTGGTCTTTCTTT. V and J are TRBV28 and TRBJ1-1, with D tentatively TRBD1 (6 bases). V gave up 6 bases and J gave up 12 bases, with 23 bases separating them. The CDR3 spans 14 residues. CDR1 is MDHEN, CDR2 SYDVKM, per germline.

The chain couples TRBV5-8 to TRBJ2-2; 7 bases line up with TRBD2. Unmatched junction bases numbered 4, after V lost 5 bases and J lost 3 bases. This CDR3 contains 14 residues. CDR1 is SGHTS and CDR2 is YDEGEE in the germline V gene. The CDR3 coding sequence is TGTGCCAGCAGGAGCGGGGCCCACACCGGGGAGCTGTTTTTT. Protein: CASRSGAHTGELFF.

In this sample, this clone turned up once. This chain's CDR3 is CASSSTTGGPSAGYGYTF. The CDR3 DNA follows: TGTGCCAGCAGCTCAACGACAGGGGGCCCTTCCGCGGGCTATGGCTACACCTTC. This chain joins TRBV5-5 and TRBJ1-2; 10 nucleotides agree with TRBD1. The ends lost 3 bases at V and 4 bases at J; junction bases unmatched: 15. This CDR3 has 18 residues. Germline CDR1 and CDR2: SGHKS and YYEKEE (reference sequence).

The V and J genes are TRBV13 and TRBJ2-7; D could derive from TRBD1 or TRBD2 (5 bases each). Trimming pared 5 bases from V and 6 bases from J, leaving 20 bases between. Germline-derived CDR1 and CDR2 are PRHDT and FYEKMQ (reference sequence). This CDR3 region has 15 residues. The CDR3 DNA reads as TGTGCCAGCAGCCCTAGACGGGGCGGACCGGGCGAGCAGTACTTC. It translates to CASSPRRGGPGEQYF.